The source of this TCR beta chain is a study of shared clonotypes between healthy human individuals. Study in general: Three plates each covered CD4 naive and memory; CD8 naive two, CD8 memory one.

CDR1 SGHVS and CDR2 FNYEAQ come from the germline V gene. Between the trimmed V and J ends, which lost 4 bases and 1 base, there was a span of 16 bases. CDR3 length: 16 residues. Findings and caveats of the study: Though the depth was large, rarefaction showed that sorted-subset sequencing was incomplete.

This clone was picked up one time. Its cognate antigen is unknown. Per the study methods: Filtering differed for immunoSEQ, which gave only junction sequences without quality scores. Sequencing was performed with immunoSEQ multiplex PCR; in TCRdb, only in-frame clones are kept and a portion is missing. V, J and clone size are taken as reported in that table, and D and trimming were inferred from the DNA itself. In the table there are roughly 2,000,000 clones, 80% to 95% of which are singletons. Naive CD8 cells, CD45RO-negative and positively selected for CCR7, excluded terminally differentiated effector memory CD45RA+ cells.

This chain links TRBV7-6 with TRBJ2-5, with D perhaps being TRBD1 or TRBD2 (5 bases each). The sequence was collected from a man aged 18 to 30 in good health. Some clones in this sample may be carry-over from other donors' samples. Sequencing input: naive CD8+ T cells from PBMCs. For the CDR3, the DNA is TGTGCCAGCAGCTACCTGGGGACGGGGCCCCAAGAGACCCAGTACTTC. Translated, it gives CASSYLGTGPQETQYF.